This T cell receptor (beta chain) was sequenced during a study of blood T cell repertoires in COVID-19. For the study at large: The cDNA or gDNA used as material had been derived from T cells, B-cell-depleted T cells, or PBMCs.

The assay was immunoSEQ multiplex PCR, and TCRdb's table has in-frame clones only and misses some. The table shows 65,000 to 90,000 clones, with around 90% occurring only once. Germline lookup yields CDR1 SGHDT and CDR2 YYEEEE. The CDR3 is 14 amino acids. V was shortened by 0 bases and J by 5 bases, with 9 bases between the two germline ends. The source material was peripheral blood. V usage is TRBV5-6 and J usage is TRBJ2-1; D not resolved. The receptor was derived from a woman between 18 and 29 years old with acute or convalescent COVID-19. This chain's CDR3 is CASSLVSSDNEQFF. DNA of the CDR3: TGTGCCAGCAGCTTGGTTAGCAGCGACAATGAGCAGTTCTTC.